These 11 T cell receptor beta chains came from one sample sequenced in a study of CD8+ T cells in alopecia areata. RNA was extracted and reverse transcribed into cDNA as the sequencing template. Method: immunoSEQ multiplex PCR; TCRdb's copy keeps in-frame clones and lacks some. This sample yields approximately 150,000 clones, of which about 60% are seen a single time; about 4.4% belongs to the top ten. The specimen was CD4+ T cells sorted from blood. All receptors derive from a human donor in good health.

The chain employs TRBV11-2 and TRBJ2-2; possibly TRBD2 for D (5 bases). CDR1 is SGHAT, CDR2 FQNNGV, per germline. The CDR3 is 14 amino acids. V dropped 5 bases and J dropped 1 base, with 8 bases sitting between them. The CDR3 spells CASSRSGNTGELFF. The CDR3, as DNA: TGTGCCAGCAGCCGGAGCGGGAACACCGGGGAGCTGTTTTTT.

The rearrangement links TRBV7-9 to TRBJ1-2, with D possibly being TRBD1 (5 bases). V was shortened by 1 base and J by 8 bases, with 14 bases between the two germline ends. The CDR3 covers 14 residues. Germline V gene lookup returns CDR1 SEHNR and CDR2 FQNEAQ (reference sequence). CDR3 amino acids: CASSLESAGGGYTF. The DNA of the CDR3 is TGTGCCAGCAGCTTAGAGTCTGCGGGGGGAGGCTACACCTTC. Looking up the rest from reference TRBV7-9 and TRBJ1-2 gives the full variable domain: DTGVSQNPRHKITKRGQNVTFRCDPISEHNRLYWYRQTLGQGPEFLTYFQNEAQLEKSRLLSDRFSAERPKGSFSTLEIQRTEQGDSAMYLCASSLESAGGGYTFGSGTRLTVV.

CDR3 region: CASSSRRAGIEQYF. The CDR3 DNA reads as TGTGCCAGCAGCTCCAGGCGGGCTGGAATCGAGCAGTACTTC. The chain joins TRBV7-9 to TRBJ2-7, with D possibly matching TRBD2 (5 bases). From germline, CDR1 is SEHNR and CDR2 FQNEAQ (reference sequence). The CDR3 runs to 14 residues. Trimming stripped 4 bases from V and 6 bases from J, with 16 bases between. Combining the CDR3 with reference TRBV7-9 and TRBJ2-7 gives the whole variable domain DTGVSQNPRHKITKRGQNVTFRCDPISEHNRLYWYRQTLGQGPEFLTYFQNEAQLEKSRLLSDRFSAERPKGSFSTLEIQRTEQGDSAMYLCASSSRRAGIEQYFGPGTRLTVT.

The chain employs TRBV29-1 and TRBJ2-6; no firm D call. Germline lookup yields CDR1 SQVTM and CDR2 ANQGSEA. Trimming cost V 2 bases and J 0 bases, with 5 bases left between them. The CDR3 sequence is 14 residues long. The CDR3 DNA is TGCAGCGTTGAATTTAGCTCTGGGGCCAACGTCCTGACTTTC. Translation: CSVEFSSGANVLTF.

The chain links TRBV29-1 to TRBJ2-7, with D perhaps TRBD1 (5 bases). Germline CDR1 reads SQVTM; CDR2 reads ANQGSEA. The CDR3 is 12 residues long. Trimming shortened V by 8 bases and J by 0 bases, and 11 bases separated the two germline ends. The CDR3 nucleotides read TGCAGCTCCAGGACAAACTCCTACGAGCAGTACTTC. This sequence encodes CSSRTNSYEQYF.

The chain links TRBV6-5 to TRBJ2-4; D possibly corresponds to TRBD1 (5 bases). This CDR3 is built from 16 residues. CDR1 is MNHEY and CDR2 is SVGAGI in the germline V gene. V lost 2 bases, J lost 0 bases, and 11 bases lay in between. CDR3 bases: TGTGCCAGCAGTTACAGACAGACGTTAGCCAAAAACATTCAGTACTTC. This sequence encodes CASSYRQTLAKNIQYF.

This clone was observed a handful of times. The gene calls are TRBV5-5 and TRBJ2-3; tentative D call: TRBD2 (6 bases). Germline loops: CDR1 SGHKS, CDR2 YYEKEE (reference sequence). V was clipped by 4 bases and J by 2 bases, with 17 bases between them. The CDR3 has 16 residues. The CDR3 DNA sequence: TGTGCCAGCAGCAGGAGACGGGAGTCGGCCACAGATACGCAGTATTTT. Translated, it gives CASSRRRESATDTQYF.

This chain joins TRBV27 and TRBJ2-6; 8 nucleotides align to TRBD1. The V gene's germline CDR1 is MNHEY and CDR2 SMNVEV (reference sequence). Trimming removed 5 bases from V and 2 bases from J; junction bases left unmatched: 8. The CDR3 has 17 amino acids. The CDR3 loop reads CASSPGQGSPGANVLTF. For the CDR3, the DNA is TGTGCCAGCAGTCCCGGACAGGGATCCCCTGGGGCCAACGTCCTGACTTTC.

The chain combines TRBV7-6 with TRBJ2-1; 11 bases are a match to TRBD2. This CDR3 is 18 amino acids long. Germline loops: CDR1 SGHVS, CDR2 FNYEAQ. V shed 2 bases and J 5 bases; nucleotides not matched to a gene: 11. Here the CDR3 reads CASSLPGTSGPINNEQFF. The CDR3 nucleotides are TGTGCCAGCAGCTTACCCGGGACTAGCGGCCCCATAAACAATGAGCAGTTCTTC.

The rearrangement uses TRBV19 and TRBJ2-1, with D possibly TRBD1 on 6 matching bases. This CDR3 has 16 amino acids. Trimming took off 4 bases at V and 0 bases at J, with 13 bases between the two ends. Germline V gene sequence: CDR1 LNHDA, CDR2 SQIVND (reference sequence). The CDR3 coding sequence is TGTGCCAGTAGTAGCACCTTCAGGGGCTCCTACAATGAGCAGTTCTTC. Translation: CASSSTFRGSYNEQFF.

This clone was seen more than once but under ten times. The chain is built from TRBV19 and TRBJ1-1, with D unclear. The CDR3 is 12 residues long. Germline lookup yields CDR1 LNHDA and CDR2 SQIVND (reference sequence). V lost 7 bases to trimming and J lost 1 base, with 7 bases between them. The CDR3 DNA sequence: TGTGCCAGTAAAGACGGGAACACTGAAGCTTTCTTT. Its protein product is CASKDGNTEAFF.